The 17 T cell receptor beta chains presented below share a single source sample, sequenced in a study of vaccination effects on CD4 cells after COVID-19. No antigens are known for them. Within the ViraFEST assay, antigen-specific CD4+ T cells underwent expansion with viral peptide pools prior to sequencing. Following culture for around 10 days, CD4+ T cells were isolated. Two doses of BNT162b2 or mRNA-1273 vaccine were administered to participants. TCRdb keeps only in-frame clones here, not all; method: immunoSEQ multiplex PCR. The repertoire consists of about 26,000 clones, with 60% to 80% occurring once and the leading ten covering 5.5% to 8%. The starting material was CD4+ T cells from PBMCs cultured with SARS-CoV-2 spike peptides, obtained after COVID-19 vaccination. These receptors were obtained from a human donor who received a COVID-19 vaccine. Some clones in this sample may be carry-over from other donors' samples.

The rearrangement joins TRBV19 to TRBJ1-5; D is possibly TRBD1 (5 bases). In germline, CDR1 is LNHDA, CDR2 SQIVND (reference sequence). Trimming cost V 5 bases and J 7 bases, with 12 bases left between them. The CDR3 has 13 amino acids. CDR3 coding DNA: TGTGCCAGTAGTTCCGGCGGGGCCCAGCCCCAGCATTTT. This translates into CASSSGGAQPQHF.

This clone has only one observation. V and J are TRBV6-6 and TRBJ1-4; TRBD1 agrees at 8 bases. V was pared by 2 bases and J by 8 bases, with 7 bases of the junction left unmatched. Germline V lookup: CDR1 MNHNY, CDR2 SVGAGI (reference sequence). CDR3 size: 15 residues. The CDR3 bases are TGTGCCAGCAGTTACGGGGGCAGGGGGCAGGAAAAACTGTTTTTT. Translating gives CASSYGGRGQEKLFF.

J is TRBJ2-2 and V is TRBV29-1, with 7 bases aligning to TRBD1. Germline V gives CDR1 SQVTM, CDR2 ANQGSEA. The CDR3 runs 12 residues. CDR3 DNA sequence: TGCACTGGGACAGAGAACACCGGGGAGCTGTTTTTT. It yields the protein CTGTENTGELFF.

The rearrangement joins TRBV2 to TRBJ1-3; perhaps TRBD1 as D (6 bases). Germline loops: CDR1 SNHLY, CDR2 FYNNEI. V lost 5 bases and J 2 bases, leaving 16 bases between the germline ends. The CDR3 is 16 amino acids. CDR3 protein: CASSNRDGSAGNTIYF. As DNA, the CDR3 is TGTGCCAGCAGTAACAGGGACGGCTCTGCTGGAAACACCATATATTTT. The whole variable domain, remainder taken from reference TRBV2 and TRBJ1-3, is EPEVTQTPSHQVTQMGQEVILRCVPISNHLYFYWYRQILGQKVEFLVSFYNNEISEKSEIFDDQFSVERPDGSNFTLKIRSTKLEDSAMYFCASSNRDGSAGNTIYFGEGSWLTVV.

The chain joins TRBV27 to TRBJ2-7, with D possibly matching TRBD1 (6 bases). The CDR3 has 14 residues. V lost 2 bases and J lost 4, with 12 bases in between. Per germline, CDR1 MNHEY and CDR2 SMNVEV (reference sequence). The DNA of the CDR3 is TGTGCCAGCAGTTTAGGCCCAGGGGATTACGAGCAGTACGTC. Its translation is CASSLGPGDYEQYV.

The V gene is TRBV7-2, the J gene TRBJ1-3, with D possibly being TRBD1 (6 bases). Trimming left V 5 bases short and J 4 bases short, with 21 bases between. This CDR3 region has 17 residues. Germline lookup yields CDR1 SGHTA and CDR2 FQGNSA. The CDR3 bases are TGTGCCAGCAGCCGGCCTGGGGGGCAGGGAGGAGGAAACACCATATATTTT. Its protein product is CASSRPGGQGGGNTIYF.

V gene TRBV11-2 combines with J gene TRBJ1-6; perhaps TRBD1 as D (6 bases). The CDR3 runs 15 residues. The ends were cut back, 6 bases at V and 0 bases at J, with 9 bases in the middle. Germline V gene lookup returns CDR1 SGHAT and CDR2 FQNNGV. The CDR3 bases are TGTGCCAGCAGGGGGGGGGCCTCCTATAATTCACCCCTCCACTTT. This encodes CASRGGASYNSPLHF. Variable domain in full (rest from reference TRBV11-2 and TRBJ1-6): EAGVAQSPRYKIIEKRQSVAFWCNPISGHATLYWYQQILGQGPKLLIQFQNNGVVDDSQLPKDRFSAERLKGVDSTLKIQPAKLEDSAVYLCASRGGASYNSPLHFGNGTRLTVT.

This clone occurred a few times. V is TRBV6-2 or TRBV6-3 and J is TRBJ1-5, with D maybe TRBD1 (6 bases). Between the trimmed V and J ends, which lost 6 bases and 6 bases, there was a span of 12 bases. CDR1 is MNHEY and CDR2 is SVGEGT in the germline V gene. This CDR3 spans 13 amino acids. The CDR3 is CASSRGQFQPQHF. The CDR3 DNA is TGTGCCAGCAGCCGTGGACAGTTTCAGCCCCAGCATTTT.

The V call is TRBV5-1, the J call TRBJ1-3; 10 bases map to TRBD1. With 3 bases clipped from V and 2 bases from J, the junction kept 5 bases outside the gene matches. Germline CDR1 SGHRS, CDR2 YFSETQ. The CDR3 contains 16 residues. The CDR3 sequence: CASSSVGQGAGNTIYF. CDR3 sequence (DNA): TGCGCCAGCAGCTCGGTCGGACAGGGGGCTGGAAACACCATATATTTT. Using reference TRBV5-1 and TRBJ1-3 for the parts outside the CDR3, the full variable domain is KAGVTQTPRYLIKTRGQQVTLSCSPISGHRSVSWYQQTPGQGLQFLFEYFSETQRNKGNFPGRFSGRQFSNSRSEMNVSTLELGDSALYLCASSSVGQGAGNTIYFGEGSWLTVV.

The chain couples TRBV18 to TRBJ2-3; D possibly corresponds to TRBD1 (6 bases). This CDR3 contains 14 residues. The V gene's germline CDR1 is KGHSH and CDR2 LQKENI. V lost 2 bases, J lost 4 bases, and 10 bases lay in between. CDR3 region: CASSPGAGADTQYF. DNA of the CDR3: TGTGCCAGCTCACCAGGCGCAGGGGCAGATACGCAGTATTTT.

This clone appeared a single time. CDR3 in amino acids: CASSNRAGGQETQYF. The DNA for the CDR3 is TGTGCCAGCAGCAACAGAGCGGGGGGGCAAGAGACCCAGTACTTC. This chain joins TRBV7-2 and TRBJ2-5; 10 nucleotides align to TRBD2. V lost 5 bases to trimming and J lost 2 bases; unmatched junction nucleotides: 5. CDR1 is SGHTA and CDR2 is FQGNSA in the germline V gene. The CDR3 is 15 residues long.

V gene TRBV7-3 combines with J gene TRBJ2-2; D remains unclear. Germline-derived CDR1 and CDR2 are SGHTA and FQGTGA. V was clipped by 0 bases and J by 0 bases, with 11 bases between them. The CDR3 consists of 17 residues. CDR3 coding DNA: TGTGCCAGCAGCTTAACCCCCCCCGGATCGAACACCGGGGAGCTGTTTTTT. Translation gives CASSLTPPGSNTGELFF.

This clone was counted between two and nine times. The chain combines TRBV5-6 with TRBJ1-2, with a possible D match to TRBD1 (5 bases). CDR3 length: 11 residues. The V end was cut by 5 bases, the J end by 8 bases, with 10 bases between. Per germline, CDR1 SGHDT and CDR2 YYEEEE. The CDR3 loop reads CASRRDGGYTF. CDR3 nucleotide sequence: TGTGCCAGCAGACGGGACGGAGGCTACACCTTC.

This clone was seen a handful of times. The chain couples TRBV28 to TRBJ1-6; D remains ambiguous. Trimming removed 3 bases from V and 5 bases from J, with 5 bases in between. From germline, CDR1 is MDHEN and CDR2 SYDVKM. This CDR3 is 13 amino acids long. The CDR3 DNA sequence: TGTGCCAGCAGTTTCGGCCATAATTCACCCCTCCACTTT. It encodes CASSFGHNSPLHF.

This clone was recorded once. The chain couples TRBV30 to TRBJ1-2; possible D gene TRBD1, 5 bases. Germline values: CDR1 GTSNPN, CDR2 SVGIG (reference sequence). This CDR3 has 13 residues. V lost 4 bases to trimming and J lost 4 bases, with 13 bases between them. The CDR3 sequence is CAWTGNGVYGYTF. CDR3 nucleotide sequence: TGTGCCTGGACAGGGAACGGGGTCTATGGCTACACCTTC.

The V gene is TRBV29-1, the J gene TRBJ1-1; 8 nucleotides line up with TRBD1. Unmatched junction bases numbered 8, after V lost 5 bases and J lost 3 bases. There are 14 residues in the CDR3. The V gene's germline CDR1 is SQVTM and CDR2 ANQGSEA. CDR3 region: CSVKTGARDTEAFF. The CDR3 DNA follows: TGCAGCGTTAAGACAGGGGCGAGGGACACTGAAGCTTTCTTT.

The chain is built from TRBV25-1 and TRBJ1-2, with unresolved D. The ends were cut back, 7 bases at V and 5 bases at J, with 8 bases in the middle. The CDR3 spans 11 residues. From germline, CDR1 is MGHDK and CDR2 SYGVNS. The CDR3 DNA follows: TGTGCCAGCAAGAGGTATTATGGCTACACCTTC. Its protein is CASKRYYGYTF.